The present entry profiles one T cell receptor beta chain with its context. Its antigen is currently unknown. These data belong to a study of T cell repertoires in cytomegalovirus infection. Each CDR3 protein gets one entry after TCRdb re-called the reads with MiXCR. This table holds about 830,000 distinct CDR3 sequences, less than 35% found once. Study results and limitations: Carriers of CMV and the relevant HLA type were discriminated by public TCR beta frequency.

This TCR came from a human donor in good health (CMV status not recorded). Some clones in this sample may be carry-over from other donors' samples. The specimen was cultured CD8+ T cells from PBMCs, collected from culture after CMV antigen stimulation.

The CDR3 here is CSVPGQGSGYGYTF. DNA of the CDR3: TGCAGCGTCCCGGGACAGGGATCTGGGTATGGCTACACCTTC. The V and J genes are TRBV29-1 and TRBJ1-2; TRBD1 agrees at 9 bases. Unmatched junction bases numbered 10, after V lost 6 bases and J lost 5 bases. This CDR3 contains 14 residues. Germline assignment: CDR1 SQVTM and CDR2 ANQGSEA.